This is a list of T cell receptor beta chains from one sample in a study of intratumoral heterogeneity in liver cancer. TCRdb's copy holds only in-frame clones and misses some; the assay was immunoSEQ multiplex PCR. Of some 21,000 clones in the sample, roughly 73% are singletons; the top ten hold approximately 18%. The sequencing used tumor-adjacent normal tissue, collected before any cancer treatment. These receptors came from a woman between 65 and 79 years old with hepatocellular carcinoma. CDR3s include the opening cysteine and the closing phenylalanine or tryptophan. Fields, in order: J gene, clone size, CDR3 length, V gene, D gene, CDR3 protein, CDR3 DNA. The D gene is left open where the match is weak. Expanded clones get a size class; other rows say once, few or many, or leave the size out.

TRBJ2-7 large 16 TRBV4-1 TRBD2 CASSQTRGTSEYEQYF TGCGCCAGCAGCCAAACTCGCGGGACTAGCGAATACGAGCAGTACTTC
TRBJ1-2 few 13 TRBV19 NA CASTRDTYYGYTF TGTGCCAGTACCCGGGACACCTACTATGGCTACACCTTC
TRBJ2-3 NA 11 TRBV2 NA CASGPPDTQYF TGTGCCAGCGGCCCTCCTGATACGCAGTATTTT
TRBJ2-3 few 15 TRBV19 NA CASSISRGGTDTQYF TGTGCCAGTAGTATAAGTAGGGGAGGCACAGATACGCAGTATTTT
TRBJ1-1 NA 15 TRBV5-4 NA CASSLGVSGQEEAFF TGTGCCAGCAGCTTGGGAGTTTCGGGCCAAGAGGAAGCTTTCTTT
TRBJ1-4 NA 16 TRBV28 NA CASSPLSGAMSEKLFF TGTGCCAGCAGTCCCCTTTCGGGGGCGATGTCGGAAAAACTGTTTTTT
TRBJ2-2 NA 18 TRBV3-1/TRBV3-2 NA CASSQGFYRVGDTGELFF TGTGCCAGCAGCCAAGGATTTTACAGGGTGGGGGACACCGGGGAGCTGTTTTTT
TRBJ2-7 few 15 TRBV2 NA CASSDPAGASYEQYF TGTGCCAGCAGTGACCCAGCAGGGGCCTCCTACGAGCAGTACTTC
TRBJ2-7 NA 14 TRBV3-1/TRBV3-2 NA CASSLRASSYEQYF TGTGCCAGCAGTCTCAGGGCTAGCTCCTACGAGCAGTACTTC
TRBJ2-7 NA 18 TRBV7-6 TRBD2 CASSLASGTSGSVYEQYF TGTGCCAGCAGCTTAGCCTCCGGGACTAGCGGGAGCGTCTACGAGCAGTACTTC
TRBJ2-7 few 13 TRBV27 NA CASRSMAGWEQYF TGTGCCAGCAGGTCGATGGCCGGGTGGGAGCAGTACTTC
TRBJ2-5 few 16 TRBV3-1/TRBV3-2 TRBD2 CASSQAGTSGGGTQYF TGTGCCAGCAGCCAAGCCGGGACTAGCGGGGGAGGGACCCAGTACTTC
TRBJ2-5 few 16 TRBV19 TRBD1 CASRMGTGKAQETQYF TGTGCCAGTAGAATGGGGACAGGGAAAGCCCAAGAGACCCAGTACTTC
TRBJ2-2 NA 16 TRBV2 NA CASRTRRGSNTGELFF TGTGCCAGCAGGACTAGGCGGGGCTCGAACACCGGGGAGCTGTTTTTT
TRBJ2-1 NA 14 TRBV4-1 NA CASSQDGLKNEQFF TGCGCCAGCAGCCAAGACGGCCTAAAGAATGAGCAGTTCTTC
TRBJ2-4 NA 20 TRBV27 NA CASSPLSGRQMTRAKNIQYF TGTGCCAGCAGTCCCTTGTCGGGCAGGCAAATGACCCGAGCCAAAAACATTCAGTACTTC
TRBJ1-2 NA 14 TRBV6-5 NA CASSYFGGSYGYTF TGTGCCAGCAGTTACTTCGGGGGCTCTTATGGCTACACCTTC
TRBJ2-3 NA 16 TRBV6-5 NA CASSYSPGAGTDTQYF TGTGCCAGCAGTTACTCGCCAGGGGCGGGCACAGATACGCAGTATTTT
TRBJ1-1 NA 16 TRBV12-5 NA CASARREEGSNTEAFF TGTGCTAGTGCTCGAAGAGAAGAGGGAAGCAACACTGAAGCTTTCTTT
TRBJ2-3 NA 15 TRBV6-2/TRBV6-3 NA CASSPNGRAADTQYF TGTGCCAGCAGCCCTAATGGTAGGGCGGCAGATACGCAGTATTTT
TRBJ2-4 NA 13 TRBV5-4 NA CASSFGPANIQYF TGTGCCAGCAGCTTCGGACCCGCTAACATTCAGTACTTC
TRBJ1-5 NA 13 TRBV2 NA CASSEVADQPQHF TGTGCCAGCAGTGAAGTGGCCGATCAGCCCCAGCATTTT
TRBJ2-1 NA 12 TRBV5-4 TRBD2 CASSSTSVEQFF TGTGCCAGCAGCTCGACTAGCGTTGAGCAGTTCTTC
TRBJ1-2 NA 14 TRBV5-1 NA CASSLGQTSYGYTF TGCGCCAGCAGCTTGGGACAGACATCCTATGGCTACACCTTC
TRBJ1-1 NA 13 TRBV25-1 NA CASSVGAGSGAFF TGTGCCAGCAGTGTGGGCGCTGGGTCGGGAGCTTTCTTT
TRBJ2-7 NA 14 TRBV10-3 NA CAISEREPFYEQYF TGTGCCATCAGTGAACGGGAGCCCTTCTACGAGCAGTACTTC
TRBJ2-5 NA 17 TRBV28 NA CASSLTRSTGNQETQYF TGTGCCAGCAGTTTAACACGCTCCACAGGGAACCAAGAGACCCAGTACTTC
TRBJ2-1 few 16 TRBV9 TRBD2 CASSVELSGRASEQFF TGTGCCAGCAGCGTAGAGTTAAGCGGGAGGGCCAGTGAGCAGTTCTTC
TRBJ2-7 medium-sized 17 TRBV5-1 TRBD2 CASSLMASGSVGNEQYF TGCGCCAGCAGCTTGATGGCTAGCGGGAGTGTCGGCAACGAGCAGTACTTC
TRBJ2-1 NA 15 TRBV19 NA CASSPIFTSSEEQFF TGTGCCAGTAGTCCAATCTTCACTTCCAGCGAGGAGCAGTTCTTC
TRBJ1-4 NA 15 TRBV7-8 NA CASSLEGATNEKLFF TGTGCCAGCAGCTTAGAAGGGGCAACTAATGAAAAACTGTTTTTT
TRBJ2-1 NA 13 TRBV21-1 NA CARAKTGGCEQFF TGTGCCAGGGCCAAAACAGGGGGCTGTGAGCAGTTCTTC
TRBJ2-2 NA 14 TRBV9 TRBD2 CASSVKSGGGELFF TGTGCCAGCAGCGTAAAGTCGGGGGGCGGGGAGCTGTTTTTT
TRBJ1-3 NA 15 TRBV6-6 TRBD1 CASSWDSYSGNTIYF TGTGCCAGCAGTTGGGACAGCTACTCTGGAAACACCATATATTTT
TRBJ2-1 NA 15 TRBV3-1/TRBV3-2 NA CASSQAKGAYNEQFF TGTGCCAGCAGCCAAGCCAAGGGGGCCTACAATGAGCAGTTCTTC
TRBJ2-5 NA 14 TRBV19 NA CASSTGGAGETQYF TGTGCCAGTAGTACCGGCGGGGCGGGAGAGACCCAGTACTTC
TRBJ2-3 few 14 TRBV2 TRBD2 CASRLAGVSDTQYF TGTGCCAGCAGACTAGCGGGAGTCTCAGATACGCAGTATTTT
TRBJ2-3 NA 14 TRBV24-1 TRBD1 CATSAGQVTDTQYF TGTGCCACCAGTGCTGGACAGGTCACAGATACGCAGTATTTT
TRBJ2-7 NA 14 TRBV3-1/TRBV3-2 NA CASSQSKRGREQYF TGTGCCAGCAGCCAGAGTAAGAGGGGTCGCGAGCAGTACTTC
TRBJ2-1 NA 12 TRBV6-5 NA CASSSTANEQFF TGTGCCAGCAGTTCGACAGCGAATGAGCAGTTCTTC
TRBJ2-2 NA 17 TRBV25-1 TRBD2 CASSAGLTSGGTGELFF TGTGCCAGCAGCGCTGGCCTTACTAGCGGAGGCACCGGGGAGCTGTTTTTT
TRBJ1-6 few 15 TRBV27 NA CASSPGQSYNSPLHF TGTGCCAGCAGTCCTGGACAGTCCTATAATTCACCCCTCCACTTT
TRBJ1-2 NA 15 TRBV5-1 NA CASSPEGQGLTGYTF TGCGCCAGCAGCCCCGAAGGGCAGGGCCTTACGGGCTACACCTTC
TRBJ2-1 NA 14 TRBV29-1 TRBD2 CSVAGTSGGGEQFF TGCAGCGTCGCCGGGACTAGCGGTGGAGGTGAGCAGTTCTTC
TRBJ1-1 NA 16 TRBV29-1 TRBD1 CSVVGPWTGRDTEAFF TGCAGCGTTGTAGGTCCCTGGACAGGGAGGGACACTGAAGCTTTCTTT
TRBJ2-6 NA 16 TRBV19 TRBD2 CASSIGGGSGANVLTF TGTGCCAGTAGTATAGGCGGGGGGTCTGGGGCCAACGTCCTGACTTTC
TRBJ2-7 NA 11 TRBV29-1 NA CSVRPGSEQYF TGCAGCGTTAGGCCAGGAAGCGAGCAGTACTTC
TRBJ2-7 NA 12 TRBV12-3/TRBV12-4 NA CASSLETGKQYF TGTGCCAGCAGTTTAGAAACAGGGAAGCAGTACTTC
TRBJ2-1 few 12 TRBV19 NA CASAIGTNEQFF TGTGCCAGTGCCATCGGGACAAATGAGCAGTTCTTC
TRBJ2-7 NA 14 TRBV7-6 TRBD1 CASSLGTGGGEQYF TGTGCCAGCAGCTTAGGGACAGGGGGCGGAGAGCAGTACTTC
TRBJ1-6 NA 13 TRBV3-1/TRBV3-2 NA CASSQGSHSPLHF TGTGCCAGCAGCCAAGGGTCCCATTCACCCCTCCACTTT
TRBJ2-7 few 15 TRBV5-1 NA CASSLLGDTSYEQYF TGCGCCAGCAGCTTGTTAGGGGACACTTCCTACGAGCAGTACTTC
TRBJ2-5 NA 13 TRBV5-1 NA CASSFGTGETQYF TGCGCCAGCAGCTTCGGGACGGGGGAGACCCAGTACTTC
TRBJ2-7 NA 18 TRBV23-1 TRBD2 CASSQIFAGGRYLHEQYF TGCGCCAGCAGTCAAATTTTTGCGGGAGGTCGGTATCTTCACGAGCAGTACTTC
TRBJ2-1 NA 16 TRBV7-9 TRBD1 CASSSYRGSSYNEQFF TGTGCCAGCAGCTCCTACAGGGGAAGCTCCTACAATGAGCAGTTCTTC